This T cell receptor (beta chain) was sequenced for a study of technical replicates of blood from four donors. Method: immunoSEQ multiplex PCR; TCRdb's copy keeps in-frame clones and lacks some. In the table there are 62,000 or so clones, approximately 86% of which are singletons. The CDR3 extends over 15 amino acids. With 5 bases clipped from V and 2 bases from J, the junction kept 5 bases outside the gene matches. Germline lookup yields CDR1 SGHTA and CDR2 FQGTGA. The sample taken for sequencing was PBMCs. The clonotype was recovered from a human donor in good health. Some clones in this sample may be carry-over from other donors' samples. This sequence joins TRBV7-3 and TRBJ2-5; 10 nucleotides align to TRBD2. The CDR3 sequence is CASSPQAGGQETQYF. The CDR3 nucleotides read TGTGCCAGCAGCCCCCAAGCGGGAGGGCAAGAGACCCAGTACTTC.